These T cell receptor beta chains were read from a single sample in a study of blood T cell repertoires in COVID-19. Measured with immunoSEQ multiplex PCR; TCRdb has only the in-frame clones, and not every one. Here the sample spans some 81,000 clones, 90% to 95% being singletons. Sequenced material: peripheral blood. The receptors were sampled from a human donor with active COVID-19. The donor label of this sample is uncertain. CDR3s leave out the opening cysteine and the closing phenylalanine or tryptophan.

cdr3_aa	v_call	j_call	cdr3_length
ASSYVAGGEETQY	TRBV6-6	TRBJ2-5	13
ASSLTGSGANVLT	TRBV28	TRBJ2-6	13
ASSLRRGGTDTQY	TRBV5-4	TRBJ2-3	13
ASSISRYGYT	TRBV19	TRBJ1-2	10
ASSQAGGGRLQETQY	TRBV3-1/TRBV3-2	TRBJ2-5	15
ASSVTGAGNTIY	TRBV11-3	TRBJ1-3	12
SASGWAPGIATNEKLF	TRBV20-1	TRBJ1-4	16
ASSPSGGARYGYT	TRBV7-2	TRBJ1-2	13
ASSITGANSPLH	TRBV19	TRBJ1-6	12
ASTPRRDTEAF	TRBV2	TRBJ1-1	11
ASSVGAGGQTQY	TRBV9	TRBJ2-5	12
ASSFSAYNEQF	TRBV6-5	TRBJ2-1	11
ASSLGQSGEKLF	TRBV5-4	TRBJ1-4	12
ASSSGIAYEQY	TRBV27	TRBJ2-7	11
ASSPNLDRGLYEQY	TRBV7-8	TRBJ2-7	14
ASTRDRGTGELF	TRBV11-3	TRBJ2-2	12
ASSQGGLSYNEQF	TRBV4-1	TRBJ2-1	13
AGAPGQGFEQY	TRBV6-5	TRBJ2-7	11
ASSIGRTVSYEQY	TRBV19	TRBJ2-7	13
ASSPGNRRGLSYEQY	TRBV19	TRBJ2-7	15
ASSLWANTEAF	TRBV5-5	TRBJ1-1	11
ASSQQGRVTGELF	TRBV7-2	TRBJ2-2	13
ATSRDGRAGGTQY	TRBV15	TRBJ2-4	13
ASSELAGGNGDTQY	TRBV6-1	TRBJ2-3	14
ASSIGLAGVPDTQY	TRBV6-2/TRBV6-3	TRBJ2-3	14
ASTEQGSGDTEAF	TRBV5-1	TRBJ1-1	13